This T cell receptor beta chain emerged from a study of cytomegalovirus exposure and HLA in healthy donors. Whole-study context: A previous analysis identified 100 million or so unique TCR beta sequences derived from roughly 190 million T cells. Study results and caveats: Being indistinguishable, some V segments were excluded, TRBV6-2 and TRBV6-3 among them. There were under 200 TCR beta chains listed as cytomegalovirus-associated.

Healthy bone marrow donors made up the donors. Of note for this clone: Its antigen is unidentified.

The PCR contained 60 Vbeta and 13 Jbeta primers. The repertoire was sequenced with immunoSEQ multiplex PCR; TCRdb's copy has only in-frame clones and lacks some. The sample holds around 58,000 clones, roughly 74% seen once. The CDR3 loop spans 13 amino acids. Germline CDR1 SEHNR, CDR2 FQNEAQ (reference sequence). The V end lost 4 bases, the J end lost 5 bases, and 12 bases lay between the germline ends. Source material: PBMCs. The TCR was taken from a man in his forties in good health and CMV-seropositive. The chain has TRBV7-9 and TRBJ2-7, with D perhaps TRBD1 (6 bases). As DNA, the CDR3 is TGTGCCAGCAGCTCCGGGACACGGAACGAGCAGTACTTC. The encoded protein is CASSSGTRNEQYF.